The TCR beta chain described here comes from a study of regulatory T cells in long-lasting Graves disease. Study summary: Treatment with antithyroid drugs for over 5 years, together with positive TSH receptor antibodies, meant persistent Graves' disease. Study-wide findings and caveats: Segments TRBV28, TRBJ1-2 and TRBJ2-5 showed preferential usage in persistent disease.

The V gene's germline CDR1 is MDHEN and CDR2 SYDVKM. The CDR3 spans 16 residues. Trimming stripped 7 bases from V and 3 bases from J, with 19 bases between. This clonotype was seen ten or more times. Its cognate antigen is unknown. Time point: persistent/refractory GD, antithyroid drugs over 5 years with positive TRAb. The authors made the TCR library using RNA they extracted from PBMCs. The guidelines of the American Thyroid Association were the basis for diagnosing Graves' disease. Roughly 9 milliliters of peripheral blood were taken and placed in EDTA tubes. Researchers made TCR beta libraries by using iRepertoire HTBI primers and running Arm-PCR on CDR3 regions. From the multiplex PCR reads, TCRdb called clonotypes with MiXCR, one entry per CDR3 protein. Among roughly 500,000 distinct CDR3 sequences listed, under 25% were seen once.

The receptor comes from a female donor with Graves disease. The rearrangement uses TRBV28 and TRBJ2-4; a possible D gene is TRBD1 (5 bases). The source was peripheral blood mononuclear cells (PBMCs), collected when the disease was refractory, from a patient treated with antithyroid drugs. The CDR3 region has the DNA TGTGCCAGCAACCATCGGCAGGGTCTTGGCAAAAACATTCAGTACTTC. Residues: CASNHRQGLGKNIQYF.